The present TCR beta chain was sequenced within a study of identical twins. Of note for this clonotype: Antigen unknown. A junction boundary mismatches the germline segment, possibly from a read error.

This CDR3 is built from 15 residues. Study-level results: Conclusions leaned on cross-sectional statistical analysis and did not track the same donors over time. Invariant cells of the MAIT and iNKT types might have partly distorted the zero-insertion analyses.

Healthy Caucasians supplied all donations. A universal primer site was added by template switching, and unique molecular identifiers were carried by the cDNA. TCRdb ran MiXCR on the 5' RACE reads and lists one entry per CDR3 protein. The table records about 280,000 distinct CDR3 sequences, approximately 8% of them present only once. This sample also appeared in a second study, on yellow fever vaccine responses in identical twins.

V gene TRBV12-3 or TRBV12-4 combines with J gene TRBJ1-5; 7 positions match TRBD1. The TCR sequence derives from a woman between 18 and 29 years old in good health. Sequencing was carried out using memory (CD45RO+) T cells sorted from blood. CDR3 in DNA: TGTGCCAGCAACACTTGGGACAGAGACAATCAGCCCCAGCAATTT. Translation gives CASNTWDRDNQPQQF.